The sample holds many counts of the clone carrying this T cell receptor (beta chain). The antigen is unknown. The data stem from a study of T cells in Graves' hyperthyroidism and ophthalmopathy. Study results and limitations: Most clonotypes that expanded in the thyroid above 0.001 also showed up in blood.

Thyroid ultrasound, orbital computed tomography, clinical symptoms, and serum thyroxine and TRAb underpinned diagnoses. The germline V gene has CDR1 SNHLY and CDR2 FYNNEI. Trimming shortened V by 11 bases and J by 5 bases, and 21 bases separated the two germline ends. This CDR3 has 14 amino acids. Amplification of TCR beta CDR3 regions was performed using RNA transcripts as template. When the TCR CDR3 underwent first-round RT-PCR, the HTBI primer set was used. TCRdb ran MiXCR on the multiplex PCR reads and lists one entry per CDR3 protein. The repertoire holds 640,000 or so distinct CDR3 sequences, with about 14% as singletons.

Sample: blood. This receptor was taken from a middle-aged woman with Graves' ophthalmopathy. The chain carries TRBV2 and TRBJ2-5; D may be TRBD1 (6 bases). The CDR3 loop reads CAFRKRTELETQYF. The CDR3 DNA follows: TGTGCCTTTCGAAAGCGGACAGAGCTGGAGACCCAGTACTTC. Combining the CDR3 with reference TRBV2 and TRBJ2-5 gives the whole variable domain EPEVTQTPSHQVTQMGQEVILRCVPISNHLYFYWYRQILGQKVEFLVSFYNNEISEKSEIFDDQFSVERPDGSNFTLKIRSTKLEDSAMYFCAFRKRTELETQYFGPGTRLLVL.